Listed below are T cell receptor beta chains from one sample, sequenced in a study of brain T cells in children with intractable seizures. Sequenced by immunoSEQ multiplex PCR; TCRdb stores in-frame clones only, minus some. The sample records 7,500 to 9,500 clones, 69% being singletons. Sequences were derived from resected brain tissue, sampled at surgery. The receptor source for this set is a girl aged 2-10 years with tuberous sclerosis and intractable seizures. Both conserved end residues are part of each CDR3. D genes are given only for firm matches. Clone size is given for some rows only: seen once, a few or many times, or a class if the clone is expanded.

d_gene: .; v_gene: TRBV7-9; j_gene: TRBJ1-1; abundance: .; CDR3nt: TGTGCCAGCAGCTTTGGGGACCGGGGAGATGCTTTCTTT; CDR3aa: CASSFGDRGDAFF
d_gene: TRBD1; v_gene: TRBV18; j_gene: TRBJ2-7; abundance: .; CDR3nt: TGTGCCAGCTCACCGACCGGACAGGGAAACTATGAGCAGTACTTC; CDR3aa: CASSPTGQGNYEQYF
d_gene: .; v_gene: TRBV23-1; j_gene: TRBJ1-1; abundance: .; CDR3nt: TGCGCCAGCAGCCCTTTTAGTTTTGCGCCCACTGAAGCTTTCTTT; CDR3aa: CASSPFSFAPTEAFF
d_gene: .; v_gene: TRBV19; j_gene: TRBJ1-5; abundance: .; CDR3nt: TGTGCCAGTAGTATAGTTGTAAATGGACAGCCCCAGCATTTT; CDR3aa: CASSIVVNGQPQHF
d_gene: TRBD1; v_gene: TRBV19; j_gene: TRBJ1-2; abundance: .; CDR3nt: TGTGCCAGTAGGCAACAGGGGTCTGACTATGGCTACACCTTC; CDR3aa: CASRQQGSDYGYTF
d_gene: TRBD2; v_gene: TRBV9; j_gene: TRBJ2-3; abundance: .; CDR3nt: TGTGCCAGCAGCTCGCTAGCGGGGGTTCCCACAGATACGCAGTATTTT; CDR3aa: CASSSLAGVPTDTQYF
d_gene: .; v_gene: TRBV4-1; j_gene: TRBJ2-6; abundance: .; CDR3nt: TGCGCCAGCAGCCCAGCCGAAGGGGCCAACGTCCTGACTTTC; CDR3aa: CASSPAEGANVLTF
d_gene: TRBD1; v_gene: TRBV27; j_gene: TRBJ2-3; abundance: .; CDR3nt: TGTGCCAGCAGTTTACGGGACAGGGCCGATGGTACGCAGTATTTT; CDR3aa: CASSLRDRADGTQYF
d_gene: .; v_gene: TRBV4-1; j_gene: TRBJ1-1; abundance: .; CDR3nt: TGCGCCAGCAGCCAAGGTTGGAGAGGGGACACTGAAGCTTTCTTT; CDR3aa: CASSQGWRGDTEAFF
d_gene: .; v_gene: TRBV4-1; j_gene: TRBJ1-3; abundance: .; CDR3nt: TGCGCCAGCAGCCACCCCGGGAGGGGGGGAAACACCATATATTTT; CDR3aa: CASSHPGRGGNTIYF
d_gene: .; v_gene: TRBV3-1/TRBV3-2; j_gene: TRBJ1-3; abundance: few; CDR3nt: TGTGCCAGCAGCCATTATCGTGGAGGGCCAACAGGAAACACCATATATTTT; CDR3aa: CASSHYRGGPTGNTIYF
d_gene: TRBD2; v_gene: TRBV5-1; j_gene: TRBJ2-1; abundance: .; CDR3nt: TGCGCCAGCAGCCGAGGACTAGCGGACGATGAGCAGTTCTTC; CDR3aa: CASSRGLADDEQFF
d_gene: .; v_gene: TRBV12-3/TRBV12-4; j_gene: TRBJ2-2; abundance: .; CDR3nt: TGTGCCAGCAGTTACAGGGCCGGGGAGCTGTTTTTT; CDR3aa: CASSYRAGELFF
d_gene: .; v_gene: TRBV2; j_gene: TRBJ1-6; abundance: .; CDR3nt: TGTGCCAGCAGTGAAAATGGAGGGGGGCACAGTTCACCCCTCCACTTT; CDR3aa: CASSENGGGHSSPLHF